This entry describes one T cell receptor (beta chain). No antigen is known for it. It has no much larger one-base neighbor in the sample; base qualities were not kept. V loses 2 bases, J loses 5 bases, and the germline ends lie 11 bases apart. The germline V gene supplies CDR1 SGHRS and CDR2 YFSETQ. Including the terminal cysteine and phenylalanine, the CDR3 comprises 13 residues. The kept DNA is CDR3 alone, 39 bases in frame from the first base. TCRbeta CDR3 regions were amplified from genomic DNA by means of the immunoSEQ Assay, a bias-controlled multiplex PCR. Per the authors' processing: Nucleated cell counts per sample were estimated from amplification of reference gene primers within the assay. To quantify the absolute abundance of each unique TCRbeta CDR3 rearrangement, sequence reads were collapsed and filtered. Productive Simpson clonality was computed per sample as the square root of Simpson's diversity index over productive rearrangements. TCRdb carries this immuneACCESS record with in-frame sequences only. Its versions omit some clonotypes, under half of them owing to an unresolved V gene in the studies checked, with the rest unexplained. V, J and clone size reflect that table, while D and trimming were determined from the DNA. Present in this sample are approximately 260,000 clones, approximately 89% of which were seen just once. 1.9% of the sample goes to the ten largest clones.

Participants in the prospective study were aged roughly 18 to 100 years, lived in 24 United States geographic areas, and enrolled through a virtual design. Cohort assignment in the prospective study relied on participant-reported clinical history from a screening survey and a study questionnaire. ImmuneRACE Cohort 3 recovered participants were defined by two consecutive negative NP/OP PCR tests, healthcare professional clearance, or symptom resolution. In the prospective study, whole blood, serum and a nasopharyngeal or oropharyngeal swab were collected from each participant by mobile phlebotomists. Prospective study participants could optionally give additional blood draws and questionnaires over a roughly two-month period. Blood samples from the prospective study were shipped frozen or at room temperature prior to DNA extraction. The record originates from a study of blood T cell repertoires in COVID-19 (dated by TCRdb to 2020 to 2021). For the study in its entirety: Samples covering the acute and convalescent phases of COVID-19 were provided by collaborators in the United States, Italy and Spain. A freely available public database, intended as a resource for researchers studying the immune response to SARS-CoV-2, is where the repertoires were released. Deeply sampled blood TCRbeta repertoires from subjects exposed to, actively infected with, or recovered from COVID-19 were included in the dataset. The samples were drawn from two sources: the first 160 participants of the ongoing ImmuneRACE study, and about 1,300 subjects contributed by 6 global collaborators. A de-identified subject ID, COVID-19 status, age in years and sex were almost always included in the sample metadata. The prospective study material was composed of cDNA or gDNA derived from T cells, B-cell-depleted T cells, or PBMCs. Where available, HLA class I and class II types were taken from metadata supplied by the sample provider and were not determined by assay-based typing. Overall study outcomes, separate from this receptor: Clinical and demographic metadata were provided uncurated, with the amount varying by source and participant.

This receptor was identified in a woman aged 55-70 years who had recovered from COVID-19. Sample: PBMCs or T cells enriched from blood (not recorded which). In this chain, TRBV5-1 is recombined with TRBJ2-7, and possibly TRBD2, on 5 matching bases. The DNA is as follows: TGCGCCAGCAGCTTTACGGGAAGCGACGAGCAGTACTTC. Its coded protein is CASSFTGSDEQYF.